The rows below give T cell receptor beta chains drawn from one sample of a study of cytomegalovirus exposure and HLA in healthy donors. Produced via immunoSEQ multiplex PCR; TCRdb's table is partial and in-frame only. There are 150,000 to 200,000 clones in the sample; about three quarters occur only once, and approximately 5.1% lies in the top ten. The material sequenced was PBMCs. Receptor source: a man aged 35 to 55 in good health and CMV-seronegative. Both conserved end residues are part of each CDR3. Fields, in order: D gene, J gene, clone size, V gene, CDR3 protein. A D gene is named only where the DNA matches it firmly. The size entry is marked missing in some rows and otherwise reads once, few, many or a size class.

>TRBD1|TRBJ2-3|-|TRBV9
CASSAQGFNTDTQYF
>-|TRBJ2-3|-|TRBV7-8
CASSWFGDGTNTQYF
>TRBD1|TRBJ1-2|-|TRBV5-1
CASSRDRYGYTF
>-|TRBJ2-2|-|TRBV7-2
CASSSRSSNTGELFF
>-|TRBJ2-3|-|TRBV5-1
CASSRRGTSTDTQYF
>-|TRBJ1-6|medium-sized|TRBV5-6
CASSLAALGAVSPLHF
>TRBD1|TRBJ2-7|-|TRBV18
CASSTRQGTDEQYF
>TRBD1|TRBJ2-7|-|TRBV7-7
CASSFFLERQGAKYEQYF
>TRBD1|TRBJ1-1|-|TRBV27
CASSYRTGHTEAFF
>-|TRBJ2-7|-|TRBV7-9
CASSRVTGTMAYEQYF
>TRBD2|TRBJ2-7|-|TRBV19
CASSAENSGTFSYEQYF
>TRBD2|TRBJ2-5|-|TRBV27
CASSYQRGRQETQYF
>-|TRBJ2-1|-|TRBV10-3
CAISESSFEGAGYNEQFF
>TRBD1|TRBJ2-5|few|TRBV18
CASSKDREETQYF
>-|TRBJ2-2|-|TRBV27
CASSSPAGRYTGELFF
>TRBD1|TRBJ1-1|-|TRBV2
CASSEGQGREAFF
>TRBD1|TRBJ1-1|-|TRBV5-1
CASSLGQGPNTEAFF
>TRBD1|TRBJ2-1|-|TRBV5-4
CASSLIGRGRDNEQFF
>-|TRBJ2-5|-|TRBV30
CAWKAYQETQYF
>TRBD2|TRBJ2-7|-|TRBV7-6
CASSRGRAVNEQYF
>-|TRBJ2-7|-|TRBV5-6
CASSRGGSPYEQYF
>-|TRBJ1-1|-|TRBV7-9
CASSLDRASNTEAFF
>TRBD1|TRBJ2-7|-|TRBV19
CASSINRGYEQYF
>-|TRBJ1-5|-|TRBV2
CASSEDIDQPQHF
>TRBD1|TRBJ1-5|-|TRBV6-6
CASSTQGAEAQHF
>TRBD2|TRBJ2-1|-|TRBV27
CASSLLSGRGNEQFF
>-|TRBJ1-4|-|TRBV19
CASSIWRFNEKLFF
>TRBD1|TRBJ1-1|-|TRBV6-6
CASSYPGQGRAEAFF
>-|TRBJ1-1|-|TRBV19
CASSIAGLNTEAFF
>TRBD1|TRBJ1-6|-|TRBV18
CASSPRRQGDNSPLHF
>TRBD1|TRBJ1-2|-|TRBV5-4
CASSLITGDYGYTF
>TRBD1|TRBJ2-5|-|TRBV7-9
CASRAGQGGETQYF
>-|TRBJ2-3|-|TRBV5-1
CASSLGGFGTDTQYF
>TRBD2|TRBJ2-2|few|TRBV4-3
CASSHKLAGGRELFF
>-|TRBJ1-1|-|TRBV5-6
CASSLRTEAFF
>TRBD1|TRBJ1-3|-|TRBV7-8
CASSLVAGTGGAGNTIYF
>TRBD1|TRBJ1-4|-|TRBV7-9
CASSWGQPNEKLFF